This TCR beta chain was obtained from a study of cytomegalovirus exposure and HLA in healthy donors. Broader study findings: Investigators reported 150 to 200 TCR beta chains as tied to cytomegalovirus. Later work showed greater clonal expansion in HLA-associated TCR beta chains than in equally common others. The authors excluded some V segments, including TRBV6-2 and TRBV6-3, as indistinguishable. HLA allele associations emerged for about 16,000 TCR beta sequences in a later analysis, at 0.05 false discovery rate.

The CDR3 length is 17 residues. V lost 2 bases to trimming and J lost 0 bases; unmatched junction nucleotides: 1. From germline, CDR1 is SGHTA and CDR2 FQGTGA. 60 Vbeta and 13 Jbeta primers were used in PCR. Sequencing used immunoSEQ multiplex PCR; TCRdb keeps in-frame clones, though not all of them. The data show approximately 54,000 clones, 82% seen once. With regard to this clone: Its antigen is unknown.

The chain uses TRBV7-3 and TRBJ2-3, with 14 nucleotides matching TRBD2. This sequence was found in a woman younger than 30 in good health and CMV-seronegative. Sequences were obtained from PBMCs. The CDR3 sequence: CASSLGLAGGSTDTQYF. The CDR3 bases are TGTGCCAGCAGCTTAGGACTAGCGGGAGGCAGCACAGATACGCAGTATTTT. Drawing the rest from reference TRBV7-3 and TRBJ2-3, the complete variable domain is GAGVSQTPSNKVTEKGKYVELRCDPISGHTALYWYRQSLGQGPEFLIYFQGTGAADDSGLPNDRFFAVRPEGSVSTLKIQRTERGDSAVYLCASSLGLAGGSTDTQYFGPGTRLTVL.